The clone carrying this T cell receptor beta chain was seen ten or more times. Its matching antigen is unknown. The DNA ends 3 residues before the CDR3 does, and the rest of the CDR3 is filled in from the germline J gene. CVID and control samples used equivalent genomic DNA input. Clones were read by immunoSEQ multiplex PCR, and TCRdb kept only the in-frame ones, dropping some. This sample has 25,000 to 35,000 clones and no singletons, with around 4% in the ten largest. Each donor provided about 4.5 to 8.5 ml of heparinized whole blood. The data were obtained in a study of T cell clonality in common variable immunodeficiency. Deletions cut 4 bases from V and 9 bases from J, with 10 bases between. From germline, CDR1 is SGHDN and CDR2 FVKESK. CDR3 length: 13 amino acids. Study findings and constraints: TCRbeta clonality was increased in CVID versus healthy controls. CVID subjects shared fewer TCRbeta clones than healthy controls did.

This chain connects TRBV14 to TRBJ1-6, with a possible D match to TRBD1 (6 bases). This receptor was taken from a person between 18 and 69 years old in good health. The sample consisted of peripheral blood mononuclear cells. The covered CDR3 bases are TGTGCCAGCAGCCCATTCAGGGGTTCACCC. Its translation: CASSPFRGSP. The CDR3 in its entirety is CASSPFRGSPLHF.